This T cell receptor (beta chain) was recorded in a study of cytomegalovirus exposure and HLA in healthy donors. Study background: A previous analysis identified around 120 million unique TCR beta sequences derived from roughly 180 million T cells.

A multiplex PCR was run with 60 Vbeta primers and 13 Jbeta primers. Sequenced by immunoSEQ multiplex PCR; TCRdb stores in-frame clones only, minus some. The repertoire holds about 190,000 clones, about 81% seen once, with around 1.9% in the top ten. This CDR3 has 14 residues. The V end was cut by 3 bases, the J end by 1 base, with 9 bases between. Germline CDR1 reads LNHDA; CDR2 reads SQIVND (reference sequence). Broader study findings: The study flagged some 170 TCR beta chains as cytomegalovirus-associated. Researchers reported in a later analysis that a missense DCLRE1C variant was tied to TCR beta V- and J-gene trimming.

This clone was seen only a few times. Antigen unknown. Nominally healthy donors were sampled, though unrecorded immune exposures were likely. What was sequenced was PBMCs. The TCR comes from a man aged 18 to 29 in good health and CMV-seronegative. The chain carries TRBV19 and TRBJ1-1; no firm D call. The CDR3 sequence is CASSIENSNTEAFF. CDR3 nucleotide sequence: TGTGCCAGTAGTATCGAGAATTCGAACACTGAAGCTTTCTTT.